A selection of T cell receptor beta chains follows, all from one sample in a study of T-cell reconstitution after alpha-beta-depleted transplantation in children. From the PCR reads, TCRdb called clonotypes with MiXCR, one entry per CDR3 protein. The sample lists hundreds of thousands of distinct CDR3 sequences, 10% seen once, with about 8% in the top ten. Sequenced material: PBMCs, taken before TCRalphabeta/CD19-depleted stem cell transplant. These receptors all come from a boy under two years old with acute myeloid leukemia, due to receive a stem cell transplant. CDR3s include the opening cysteine and the closing phenylalanine or tryptophan. A D gene is named only where the DNA matches it firmly. Clone size is shown for a subset of rows, as once, few, many or a class of expanded clone.

CDR3 DNA: TGCAGCGTTGAAGATCAGAGTCTGGGCTCACCCCTCCACTTT; CDR3 protein: CSVEDQSLGSPLHF; clone size: many; J gene: TRBJ1-6; D gene: NA; V gene: TRBV29-1
CDR3 DNA: TGTGCCAGCAGTTTAATTGGGACAGAGACTTGGAGCTCCTACAATGAGCAGTTCTTC; CDR3 protein: CASSLIGTETWSSYNEQFF; clone size: many; J gene: TRBJ2-1; D gene: TRBD1; V gene: TRBV28
CDR3 DNA: TGTGCCAGCAGCGCCGGGACAGGGAAAAACATTCAGTACTTC; CDR3 protein: CASSAGTGKNIQYF; clone size: NA; J gene: TRBJ2-4; D gene: TRBD1; V gene: TRBV6-2/TRBV6-3
CDR3 DNA: TGTGCCAGCAGCTTATTTCCGGGGACTTCGTCCTACAATGAGCAGTTCTTC; CDR3 protein: CASSLFPGTSSYNEQFF; clone size: many; J gene: TRBJ2-1; D gene: NA; V gene: TRBV7-9
CDR3 DNA: TGTGCCAGCAGTTCCCATGGGACACCTTATAGCAATCAGCCCCAGCATTTT; CDR3 protein: CASSSHGTPYSNQPQHF; clone size: many; J gene: TRBJ1-5; D gene: NA; V gene: TRBV28
CDR3 DNA: TGTGCCAGCAGTTTAGGTGGAGCGGGGTTAACAGATACGCAGTATTTT; CDR3 protein: CASSLGGAGLTDTQYF; clone size: many; J gene: TRBJ2-3; D gene: TRBD2; V gene: TRBV12-3/TRBV12-4
CDR3 DNA: TGTGCCAGCAGCGGGCGGGTAGCGGGAGCCTCCTACGAGCAGTACTTC; CDR3 protein: CASSGRVAGASYEQYF; clone size: many; J gene: TRBJ2-7; D gene: TRBD2; V gene: TRBV7-2
CDR3 DNA: TGTGCCAGCAGCTTGGGACTAGCGGGAGCCGTCGGGGAGCTGTTTTTT; CDR3 protein: CASSLGLAGAVGELFF; clone size: many; J gene: TRBJ2-2; D gene: TRBD2; V gene: TRBV5-6
CDR3 DNA: TGTGCCAGCAGCTTAGGTCGGACTAGCGGGGGAGGGACAGATACGCAGTATTTT; CDR3 protein: CASSLGRTSGGGTDTQYF; clone size: many; J gene: TRBJ2-3; D gene: TRBD2; V gene: TRBV11-2
CDR3 DNA: TGCGCCAGCAGCTTGGTGGGACTAGCGGGAAGCTCCTACGAGCAGTACTTC; CDR3 protein: CASSLVGLAGSSYEQYF; clone size: many; J gene: TRBJ2-7; D gene: TRBD2; V gene: TRBV5-1
CDR3 DNA: TGTGCCAGCAGTGAGGGCAGACCGAACACTGAAGCTTTCTTT; CDR3 protein: CASSEGRPNTEAFF; clone size: NA; J gene: TRBJ1-1; D gene: NA; V gene: TRBV6-1
CDR3 DNA: TGCGCCAGCAGCTCTACTACAGGTTCCTACGAGCAGTACTTC; CDR3 protein: CASSSTTGSYEQYF; clone size: many; J gene: TRBJ2-7; D gene: NA; V gene: TRBV5-1
CDR3 DNA: TGTGCCAGCAGATTCTCCGGGACAGGACCCTACGAGCAGTACTTC; CDR3 protein: CASRFSGTGPYEQYF; clone size: many; J gene: TRBJ2-7; D gene: TRBD1; V gene: TRBV3-1
CDR3 DNA: TGTGCCAGCAGTTATTCGGGGCCAGGGGAGACCCAGTACTTC; CDR3 protein: CASSYSGPGETQYF; clone size: many; J gene: TRBJ2-5; D gene: NA; V gene: TRBV6-5
CDR3 DNA: TGTGCCAGCGGACGTAACCCCCAAGAGACCCAGTACTTC; CDR3 protein: CASGRNPQETQYF; clone size: few; J gene: TRBJ2-5; D gene: NA; V gene: TRBV7-9